The rows below give T cell receptor beta chains drawn from one sample of a study of blood T cells in healthy people across ages. TCRdb reprocessed the 5' RACE reads with MiXCR, giving one entry per CDR3 protein. The table records 1.4 million to 1.5 million distinct CDR3 sequences, approximately 42% of them present only once. Specimen: blood. These receptors all stem from a woman between 18 and 30 years old in good health. Each CDR3 is given with its conserved first and last residue. The D gene is left open where the match is weak. Clone size is stated in some rows and not others, as once, few, many or a class when expanded.

TRBV29-1	-	-	TRBJ1-2	TGCAGCGTTGACAGGGGTAGCTATGGCTACACCTTC	CSVDRGSYGYTF
TRBV9	TRBD2	-	TRBJ2-6	TGTGCCAGCAGCCCCTTCGGACTAGCGGGGGGCTCTGGGGCCAACGTCCTGACTTTC	CASSPFGLAGGSGANVLTF
TRBV20-1	TRBD2	few	TRBJ2-1	TGCAGTGCTGGGACTAGCGGGAGCTACAATGAGCAGTTCTTC	CSAGTSGSYNEQFF
TRBV27	TRBD1	-	TRBJ2-5	TGTGCCACTCCCGACAGGGGAGAGACCCAGTACTTC	CATPDRGETQYF
TRBV7-3	-	-	TRBJ2-3	TGTGCCAGCAGCTTACGGGCCAACACAGATACGCAGTATTTT	CASSLRANTDTQYF
TRBV5-1	-	-	TRBJ2-2	TGCGCCAGCAGCCCTGACGTGGGGGAGCTGTTTTTT	CASSPDVGELFF
TRBV25-1	-	-	TRBJ2-2	TGTGCCAGCAGTGATCTAGGAGCGAACACCGGGGAGCTGTTTTTT	CASSDLGANTGELFF
TRBV12-3/TRBV12-4	TRBD2	-	TRBJ2-7	TGTGCCAGCAGTGAACTAGCGGGGGGGCCATCCGAGCAGTACTTC	CASSELAGGPSEQYF
TRBV2	-	-	TRBJ2-3	TGTGCCAGCGGGTCGGTAGCGAGCACAGATACGCAGTATTTT	CASGSVASTDTQYF
TRBV10-3	-	-	TRBJ2-3	TGTGCCATCAGTGCAACGAATCGGCAGCTGAGCACAGATACGCAGTATTTT	CAISATNRQLSTDTQYF
TRBV6-5	TRBD1	once	TRBJ1-5	TGTGCCAGCGGTCCCGGGACAGGGGCTCAGCCCCAGCATTTT	CASGPGTGAQPQHF
TRBV5-6	TRBD1	-	TRBJ1-2	TGTGCCAGCAAACCGACAGGGGATGGCTACACCTTC	CASKPTGDGYTF
TRBV10-3	-	few	TRBJ2-3	TGTGCCATCAGTGTTAGCACAGATACGCAGTATTTT	CAISVSTDTQYF
TRBV14	TRBD1	-	TRBJ2-7	TGTGCCAGCAGCCCCGGACAGGAGCCCAATTACGAGCAGTACTTC	CASSPGQEPNYEQYF
TRBV11-2	-	-	TRBJ2-3	TGTGCCAGCAGCTCTACAAGGACAACCAGGAGTACAGATACGCAGTATTTT	CASSSTRTTRSTDTQYF
TRBV7-8	-	-	TRBJ2-3	TGTGCCAGCAGCACGTCCCGGGACACCACAGATACGCAGTATTTT	CASSTSRDTTDTQYF